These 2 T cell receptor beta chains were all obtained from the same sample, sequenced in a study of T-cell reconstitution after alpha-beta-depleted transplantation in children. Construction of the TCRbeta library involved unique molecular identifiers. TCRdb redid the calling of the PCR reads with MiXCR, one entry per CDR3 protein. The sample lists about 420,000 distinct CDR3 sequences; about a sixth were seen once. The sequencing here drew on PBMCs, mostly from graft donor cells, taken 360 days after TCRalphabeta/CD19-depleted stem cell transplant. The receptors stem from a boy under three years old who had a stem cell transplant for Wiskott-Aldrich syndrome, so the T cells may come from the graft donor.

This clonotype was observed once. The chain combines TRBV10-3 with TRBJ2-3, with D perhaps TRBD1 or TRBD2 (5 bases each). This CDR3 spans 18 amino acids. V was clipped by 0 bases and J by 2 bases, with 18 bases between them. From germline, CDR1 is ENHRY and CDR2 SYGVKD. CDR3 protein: CAISESTRGGSHTDTQYF. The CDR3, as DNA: TGTGCCATCAGTGAGTCAACGAGGGGTGGGTCACACACAGATACGCAGTATTTT.

The CDR3 nucleotides are TGTGCCAGCAGTTTACTAGCGGGAGTCCCGTTCTCCTACGAGCAGTACTTC. This sequence encodes CASSLLAGVPFSYEQYF. V and J are TRBV27 and TRBJ2-7; 10 nucleotides align to TRBD2. The CDR3 is 17 residues long. The germline V gene encodes CDR1 MNHEY and CDR2 SMNVEV (reference sequence). Trimming cost V 2 bases and J 0 bases; bases outside gene matches: 7.